This T cell receptor beta chain was captured in a study of control samples from healthy donors and cancer patients. The V and J ends lost 3 bases and 6 bases respectively, with 9 bases between them. This CDR3 spans 13 amino acids. The germline V gene has CDR1 MDHEN and CDR2 SYDVKM. Some clones are missing from TCRdb's copy, which holds only in-frame ones; the method was immunoSEQ multiplex PCR. The sample lists 71,000 or so clones, under 90% occurring once. Sequencing was carried out using PBMCs. The sequence came from a man aged 55-75 years with lung cancer. The rearrangement joins TRBV28 to TRBJ1-5; D ambiguous. Here the CDR3 reads CASSLSGVQPQHF. The CDR3 bases are TGTGCCAGCAGTTTGTCCGGAGTTCAGCCCCAGCATTTT. Variable domain in full (rest from reference TRBV28 and TRBJ1-5): DVKVTQSSRYLVKRTGEKVFLECVQDMDHENMFWYRQDPGLGLRLIYFSYDVKMKEKGDIPEGYSVSREKKERFSLILESASTNQTSMYLCASSLSGVQPQHFGDGTRLSIL.